What follows describes a single TCR beta chain. All of the isolated RNA was reverse transcribed, so expressed TCRB transcripts were sequenced. TCRdb's table, derived via immunoSEQ multiplex PCR, lists solely in-frame clones and lacks some. The repertoire holds 150,000 or so clones, with about a tenth as singletons. CDR3 length: 15 residues. The junction had 5 bases not matched to a gene; V was cut back by 1 base and J by 5 bases. Germline CDR1 reads SEHNR; CDR2 reads FQNEAQ (reference sequence). This sample stems from a study of beta chain features in type 1 diabetes. This chain links TRBV7-9 with TRBJ2-5; 9 bases agree with TRBD1. The sequence was collected from a man aged 18 to 30 in good health. Sequencing was performed on central memory CD4+ T cells from blood. The CDR3 here is CASSLGGQGGETQYF. CDR3 DNA sequence: TGTGCCAGCAGCTTAGGGGGACAGGGAGGCGAGACCCAGTACTTC.